This TCR beta chain was captured in a study of T cell responses to AZD1222 COVID-19 vaccine. Across the whole study: Some second doses came at about 4 weeks and others at about 12 weeks; these were pooled.

General study points: Seropositivity was recorded at baseline in only a handful of AZD1222 recipients.

Comments on this clone: Its antigen is unidentified.

V lost 7 bases and J lost 5, with 12 bases in between. The germline CDR1 and CDR2 sequences are MDHEN and SYDVKM. This CDR3 has 13 amino acids. Clones were read by immunoSEQ multiplex PCR, and TCRdb kept only the in-frame ones, dropping some. The table shows 100,000 or so clones, with about 86% occurring only once. The genes are TRBV28 and TRBJ1-5, with a possible D match to TRBD1 (6 bases). The sample consisted of peripheral blood, taken on day 0 of AZD1222 vaccination. This receptor was identified in an adult in good health. CDR3 region: CASISGVDQPQHF. The CDR3 DNA reads as TGTGCCAGCATCTCAGGGGTGGATCAGCCCCAGCATTTT. Variable domain in full (rest from reference TRBV28 and TRBJ1-5): DVKVTQSSRYLVKRTGEKVFLECVQDMDHENMFWYRQDPGLGLRLIYFSYDVKMKEKGDIPEGYSVSREKKERFSLILESASTNQTSMYLCASISGVDQPQHFGDGTRLSIL.